This entry is about one T cell receptor beta chain. The sample belongs to a study of shared clonotypes between healthy human individuals. TCRdb's copy holds only in-frame clones and misses some; the assay was immunoSEQ multiplex PCR. There are approximately 740,000 clones in the sample; about 74% occur only once, and more than 1.5% lies in the top ten. The sequence derives from a woman aged 30 to 39 in good health. Sequenced material: memory CD4+ T cells sorted from blood. Sample subset: CD45RA-negative fraction.

CDR3 amino acids: CAWSVRGRRMNEKLFF. CDR3 sequence (DNA): TGTGCCTGGAGTGTAAGGGGTCGCCGTATGAATGAAAAACTGTTTTTT. V usage is TRBV30 and J usage is TRBJ1-4, with D possibly matching TRBD1 (5 bases). Germline V CDR1 and CDR2: GTSNPN, SVGIG (reference sequence). Trimming stripped 0 bases from V and 5 bases from J, with 16 bases between. The CDR3 is 16 residues long.